The 11 T cell receptor beta chains listed next were all sequenced from one sample in a study of cytomegalovirus exposure and HLA in healthy donors. The study ran its PCR with 60 Vbeta and 13 Jbeta primers. Profiled with immunoSEQ multiplex PCR; TCRdb holds only in-frame clones, not every one. The sample contains around 150,000 clones, 66% of which appear only once. The sample comprised PBMCs. These receptors all come from a woman in her sixties or seventies in good health and CMV-seronegative.

The chain uses TRBV11-2 and TRBJ2-1; 7 bases are shared with TRBD2. V dropped 1 base and J dropped 5; count of bases not matched to a gene: 8. This CDR3 has 16 residues. CDR1 and CDR2 from the germline V gene are SGHAT and FQNNGV. CDR3 sequence: CASSLVPAGVDNEQFF. The CDR3 region has the DNA TGTGCCAGCAGCTTAGTGCCGGCGGGAGTTGACAATGAGCAGTTCTTC.

The CDR3, as DNA: TGTGCCAGCAGCTTGGCAACAGACAGGGGGCCCTACGAGCAGTACTTC. Its translation: CASSLATDRGPYEQYF. This chain connects TRBV7-8 to TRBJ2-7; 10 positions match TRBD1. J gave up 2 bases and V 3 bases, and 7 bases lay outside the gene matches. The CDR3 totals 16 residues. Per germline, CDR1 SGHVS and CDR2 FQNEAQ.

The chain uses TRBV5-4 and TRBJ2-1, with TRBD2 matching over 15 bases. J was trimmed by 5 bases and V by 4 bases; bases with no gene match: 4. Germline CDR1 reads SGHNT; CDR2 reads YYREEE (reference sequence). This CDR3 comprises 16 residues. CDR3 residues: CASSPGLAGGHNEQFF. CDR3 nucleotide sequence: TGTGCCAGCAGCCCGGGACTAGCGGGAGGCCACAATGAGCAGTTCTTC.

A few counts support this clone. The genes are TRBV6-6 and TRBJ2-7; D is unclear. The germline V gene has CDR1 MNHNY and CDR2 SVGAGI (reference sequence). V lost 8 bases, J lost 6 bases, and 14 bases lay in between. CDR3 length equals 12 residues. The CDR3 loop is CASSHDPGEQYF. The CDR3 DNA sequence: TGTGCCAGCTCCCACGACCCAGGCGAGCAGTACTTC.

The chain combines TRBV5-5 with TRBJ1-6; TRBD1 aligns across 12 bases. The CDR3 spans 15 residues. Per germline, CDR1 SGHKS and CDR2 YYEKEE (reference sequence). The junction had 5 bases not matched to a gene; V was cut back by 4 bases and J by 9 bases. Here the CDR3 DNA reads TGTGCCAGCAGCACCCGGGACAGGGGGCTTTCACCCCTCCACTTT. Translating gives CASSTRDRGLSPLHF.

This rearrangement joins TRBV6-1 to TRBJ1-5; D is unclear. CDR3 length: 14 amino acids. Germline CDR1 and CDR2: MNHNS and SASEGT. V shed 1 base and J shed 5 bases, with 9 bases lying between them. CDR3 sequence: CASSEGGNDQPQHF. In DNA form, the CDR3 reads TGTGCCAGCAGTGAAGGAGGGAACGATCAGCCCCAGCATTTT.

The chain is built from TRBV5-6 and TRBJ2-1; the D gene is possibly TRBD2 (6 bases). Trimming took off 0 bases at V and 9 bases at J, with 13 bases between the two ends. This CDR3 contains 14 residues. Germline-derived CDR1 and CDR2 are SGHDT and YYEEEE. The CDR3 DNA reads as TGTGCCAGCAGCTTGGCCGGGGGTTTAGGTGAGCAGTTCTTC. Translating gives CASSLAGGLGEQFF.

V is TRBV7-2 and J is TRBJ1-1, with a possible D match to TRBD1 (5 bases). Trimming stripped 1 base from V and 11 bases from J, with 14 bases between. This CDR3 is built from 13 residues. CDR1 is SGHTA, CDR2 FQGNSA, per germline. The CDR3 loop is CASSLEADSSAFF. CDR3 DNA sequence: TGTGCCAGCAGCTTAGAGGCCGACAGTTCGGCTTTCTTT.

This clone was counted only a few times. The chain uses TRBV7-9 and TRBJ1-1; D is undetermined. Trimming shortened V by 4 bases and J by 1 base, and 10 bases separated the two germline ends. This CDR3 comprises 14 residues. Looked up from germline, CDR1 is SEHNR and CDR2 is FQNEAQ (reference sequence). CDR3 sequence: CASSWVAENTEAFF. CDR3 coding DNA: TGTGCCAGCAGCTGGGTGGCGGAGAACACTGAAGCTTTCTTT.

The CDR3 reads CASSRGALGTQYF. In DNA, the CDR3 is TGTGCCAGCAGCCGGGGGGCGCTGGGGACCCAGTACTTC. The J gene is TRBJ2-5, the V gene TRBV28; tentative D call: TRBD2 (7 bases). V lost 6 bases and J 7 bases, leaving 15 bases between the germline ends. Germline V gene data show CDR1 as MDHEN and CDR2 as SYDVKM. The CDR3 has 13 amino acids.

The chain joins TRBV18 to TRBJ1-3; unclear D gene. V lost 1 base, J lost 2 bases, and 9 bases lay in between. Germline-derived CDR1 and CDR2 are KGHSH and LQKENI. The CDR3 is 15 residues long. CDR3: CASSPLPEAGNTIYF. CDR3 DNA: TGTGCCAGCTCACCACTTCCCGAGGCTGGAAACACCATATATTTT.